This T cell receptor beta chain was found in a study of T cell changes during pregnancy in multiple sclerosis (dated by TCRdb to between 2018 and 2020). Some background on the complete study: In women with multiple sclerosis, the researchers looked at how the T cell repertoire shifted as pregnancy progressed.

Libraries were made using the immunoSEQ multiplex PCR assay. TCRdb retrieved this table from immuneACCESS and kept in-frame rearrangements only. Not all clones are present; in checked studies, unresolved V genes account for under half, and no reason is known for the remainder. For this sample there are about 40,000 clones; 88% appear just once. Of the sample, less than 1.5% is held by the ten largest clones. V is trimmed back by 6 bases and J by 2 bases, and the junction contains 6 bases that no gene match accounts for. In the germline V gene (reference sequence), CDR1 corresponds to MNHNY and CDR2 to SVGAGI. From the cysteine through the phenylalanine, the CDR3 covers 15 amino acids. Kept here is only the CDR3 DNA, which spans 45 bases and is read in frame from base 1. Only one count was recorded for this clone. No cognate antigen has been identified for it. The input lacks base qualities; no much larger clone sits a single base away.

The receptor was derived from a female donor with multiple sclerosis, enrolled in a pregnancy study. The material sequenced was CD4+ T cells from peripheral blood mononuclear cells, taken before pregnancy. The chain joins TRBV6-6 to TRBJ2-1; 8 central nucleotides agree with TRBD2. The CDR3: CASSPSSGPYNEQFF. At the DNA level, the sequence is TGTGCCAGCAGCCCCTCTAGCGGGCCCTACAATGAGCAGTTCTTC.